This TCR beta chain came from a study of T cells in Graves' hyperthyroidism and ophthalmopathy. Germline V gene lookup returns CDR1 ENHRY and CDR2 SYGVKD. V was clipped by 0 bases and J by 8 bases, with 13 bases between them. The CDR3 totals 14 residues. Researchers took RNA transcripts and amplified the TCR beta CDR3 regions from them. HTBI primers were employed in a first-round RT-PCR of the TCR CDR3. MiXCR, applied by TCRdb to the multiplex PCR reads, yields one record per CDR3 protein. The sample carries around 490,000 distinct CDR3 sequences, just under 20% recorded once. This clonotype was counted a few times.

The TCR originated in a man aged 35 to 55 with Graves' ophthalmopathy. The chain joins TRBV10-3 to TRBJ1-2; the D is unclear. Sequencing input: blood. This CDR3 reads CAISESPGGNGYTF. DNA for the CDR3: TGTGCCATCAGTGAGTCTCCGGGAGGGAACGGCTACACCTTC.